The subject of this entry is one T cell receptor beta chain. This clone was detected once. No cognate antigen has been identified for it. No much larger clonotype is one base removed from it; base qualities were not supplied. The CDR3 has 16 amino acids, counting the end cysteine and phenylalanine. CDR3 DNA is the only sequence kept; it has 48 bases, read in frame from the first base. From the germline V gene, CDR1 is MDHEN and CDR2 is SYDVKM. Relative to germline, V is 5 bases shorter and J is 1 base shorter, with 14 bases between their ends. This sample stems from a study of siplizumab effects on memory and regulatory T cells (dated by TCRdb to about 2019). Looking at the study overall: The study examined how the anti-CD2 antibody siplizumab affects alloreactive T-cell subsets in allogeneic mixed lymphocyte reactions built from human PBMCs. General findings and caveats noted by the study authors: Among mappable alloreactive CD4+ clones, the Treg-derived fraction averaged 68.8% with siplizumab versus around 29% in control reactions. A naive or memory phenotype could not be assigned to roughly 75-97% of proliferating CD4+ or CD8+ clones. Because sequences at frequencies below about 10^-5 were poorly captured, only a minor fraction of alloreactive clones could be mapped back to unstimulated subsets. The suppressive function of proliferating Tregs from siplizumab cultures was not functionally confirmed. Siplizumab significantly lowered the cumulative frequency of alloreactive sequences that could be traced to unstimulated CD4+ memory T cells. Greater diversity appeared to be present in unstimulated naive T cells than in memory T cells, and a substantial contribution to the alloresponse seemed to be made by naive cells.

In addition, sequencing in three donor pairs included unstimulated CD8+ effector memory subsets alongside CD4+ naive, CD8+ naive, CD8+ TEMRA and CD4+ memory subsets. TCRbeta CDR3 sequencing was performed on sorted unstimulated T cells and on proliferating T cells recovered from mixed lymphocyte reactions. Fresh whole blood from fewer than 11 HLA-typed healthy donors was used to isolate PBMCs. The method was the immunoSEQ multiplex PCR assay. Each sample had 10^5 or so TCR templates assayed by the deep sequencing platform. Genomic DNA extracted from sorted T cells was the material used for TCRbeta CDR3 sequencing. Per the authors' processing: Clonal analysis of TCRbeta CDR3 data was done in the R programming language. Unstimulated samples were compared with post-reaction CFSE-low samples to define alloreactive CD4+ and CD8+ clones. Regulatory or non-regulatory origin of alloreactive CD4+ clones was assigned by matching sequences to the sorted unstimulated Treg and non-Treg repertoires. Sourced from immuneACCESS, this table was stored by TCRdb with only in-frame sequences that have V and J called. A share of the clones is absent; for the studies checked, an unresolved V gene accounts for under half, and the remainder has no known explanation. Clonal size and the V and J genes are those of that table, whereas D and trimming came from the DNA. Counted in this sample were some 100,000 clones; over 95% of them appeared once. Around 0.031% of the sample goes to the ten largest clones.

The rearranged segments are TRBV28 and TRBJ2-2; the D gene is possibly TRBD1, with 6 bases matching. This clonotype was sampled from a human donor in good health. Sequenced sample: naive CD4+ T cells sorted from blood. Per the publication, the cell subset or site label means: unstimulated naive T cells. The bases read TGTGCCAGCAGTGGGCCTACAGGGATGAACACCGGGGAGCTGTTTTTT. The translation is CASSGPTGMNTGELFF.